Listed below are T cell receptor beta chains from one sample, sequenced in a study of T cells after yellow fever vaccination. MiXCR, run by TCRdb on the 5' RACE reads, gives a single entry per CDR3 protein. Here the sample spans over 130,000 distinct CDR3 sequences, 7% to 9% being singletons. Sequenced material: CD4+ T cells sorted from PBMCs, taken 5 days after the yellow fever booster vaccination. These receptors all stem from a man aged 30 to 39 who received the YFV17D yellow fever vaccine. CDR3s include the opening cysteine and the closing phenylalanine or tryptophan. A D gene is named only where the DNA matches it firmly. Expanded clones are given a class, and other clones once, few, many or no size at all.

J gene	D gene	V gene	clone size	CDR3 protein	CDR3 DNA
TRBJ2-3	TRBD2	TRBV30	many	CAWSLLARSDTQYF	TGTGCCTGGAGTTTACTAGCGCGGTCGGATACGCAGTATTTT
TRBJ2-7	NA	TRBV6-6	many	CASRGSAPYEQYF	TGTGCCAGCAGGGGCAGCGCTCCCTACGAGCAGTACTTC
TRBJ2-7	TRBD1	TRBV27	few	CASSPWDSSYEQYF	TGTGCCAGCAGTCCGTGGGACAGCTCCTACGAGCAGTACTTC
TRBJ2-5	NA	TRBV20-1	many	CSALGPYQETQYF	TGCAGTGCCCTAGGGCCGTACCAAGAGACCCAGTACTTC
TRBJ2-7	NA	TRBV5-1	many	CASSLYLRAGYEQYF	TGCGCCAGCAGCTTGTATCTCAGGGCCGGCTACGAGCAGTACTTC
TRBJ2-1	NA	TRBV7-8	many	CASNHGAGSYNEQFF	TGTGCCAGCAACCACGGGGCCGGGAGCTACAATGAGCAGTTCTTC
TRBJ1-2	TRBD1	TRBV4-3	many	CASSRETGLGGYTF	TGCGCCAGCAGCCGAGAGACAGGGTTGGGTGGCTACACCTTC
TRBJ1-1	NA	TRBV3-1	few	CASSQRGMNTEAFF	TGTGCCAGCAGCCAAAGGGGGATGAACACTGAAGCTTTCTTT
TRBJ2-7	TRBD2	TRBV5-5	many	CASSTGTSGSYEQYF	TGTGCCAGCAGCACTGGGACTAGCGGTTCCTACGAGCAGTACTTC
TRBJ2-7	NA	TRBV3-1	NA	CASSPYHGLSSYEQYF	TGTGCCAGCAGCCCATATCACGGCCTCAGCTCCTACGAGCAGTACTTC